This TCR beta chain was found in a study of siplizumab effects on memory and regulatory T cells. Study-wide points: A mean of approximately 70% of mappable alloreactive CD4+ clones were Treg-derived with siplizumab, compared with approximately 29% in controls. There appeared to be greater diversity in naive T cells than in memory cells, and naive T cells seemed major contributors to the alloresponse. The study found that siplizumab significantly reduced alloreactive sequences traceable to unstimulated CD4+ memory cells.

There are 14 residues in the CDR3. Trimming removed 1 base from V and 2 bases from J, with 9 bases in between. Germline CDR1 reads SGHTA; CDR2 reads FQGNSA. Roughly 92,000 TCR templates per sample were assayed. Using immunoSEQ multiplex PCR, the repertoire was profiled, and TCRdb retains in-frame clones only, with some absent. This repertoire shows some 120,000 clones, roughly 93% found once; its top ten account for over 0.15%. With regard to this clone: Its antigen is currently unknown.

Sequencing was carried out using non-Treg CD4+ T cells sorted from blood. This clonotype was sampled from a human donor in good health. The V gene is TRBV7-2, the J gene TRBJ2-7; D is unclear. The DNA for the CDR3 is TGTGCCAGCAGCTTAGAACAGCCTACCTACGAGCAGTACTTC. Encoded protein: CASSLEQPTYEQYF.